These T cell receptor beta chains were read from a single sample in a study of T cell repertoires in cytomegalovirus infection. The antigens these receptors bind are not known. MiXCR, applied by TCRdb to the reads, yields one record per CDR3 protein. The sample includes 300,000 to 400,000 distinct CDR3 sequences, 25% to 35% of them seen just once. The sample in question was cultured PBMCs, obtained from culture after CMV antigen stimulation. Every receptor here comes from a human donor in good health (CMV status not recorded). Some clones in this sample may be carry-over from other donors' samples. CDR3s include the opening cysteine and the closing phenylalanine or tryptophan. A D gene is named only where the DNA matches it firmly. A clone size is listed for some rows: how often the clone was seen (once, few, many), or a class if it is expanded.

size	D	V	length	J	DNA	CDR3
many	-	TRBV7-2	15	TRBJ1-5	TGTGCCAGCAGCTTAGGCGGGCGCAGAAATCAGCCCCAGCATTTT	CASSLGGRRNQPQHF
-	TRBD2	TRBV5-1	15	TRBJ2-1	TGCGCCAGCAGCTTGATCGGGAGGGCCGGCAATGAGCAGTTCTTC	CASSLIGRAGNEQFF
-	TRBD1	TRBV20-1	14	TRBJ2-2	TGCAGTGCTGGGACAGGGGCGAACACCGGGGAGCTGTTTTTT	CSAGTGANTGELFF
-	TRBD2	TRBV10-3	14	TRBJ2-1	TGTGCCATCAGAGAGGGACTAGCGGGAGATGAGCAGTTCTTC	CAIREGLAGDEQFF
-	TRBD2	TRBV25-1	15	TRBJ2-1	TGTGCCAGCAACACACACACCGGGACTATAGATGAGCAGTTCTTC	CASNTHTGTIDEQFF
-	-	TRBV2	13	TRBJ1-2	TGTGCCAGCAGTGACTCCGGGGGAAATGGCTACACCTTC	CASSDSGGNGYTF
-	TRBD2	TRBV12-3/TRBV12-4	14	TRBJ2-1	TGTGCCAGCAGCCCGGGACTAGCGGCCTATGAGCAGTTCTTC	CASSPGLAAYEQFF
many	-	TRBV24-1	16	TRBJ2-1	TGTGCCACCAGTGACCATGGGGGAGCGGTCAACAATGAGCAGTTCTTC	CATSDHGGAVNNEQFF
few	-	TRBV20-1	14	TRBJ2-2	TGTCAGGGCAGGCTGGACGCGAACACCGGGGAGCTGTTTTTT	CQGRLDANTGELFF
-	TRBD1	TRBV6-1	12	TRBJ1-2	TGTGCCAGCCCGGGACAGAACTATGGCTACACCTTC	CASPGQNYGYTF
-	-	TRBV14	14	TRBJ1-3	TGTGCCAGCAGCCTTTCCCCATCTGGAAACACCATATATTTT	CASSLSPSGNTIYF
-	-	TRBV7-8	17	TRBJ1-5	TGTGCCAGCAGCTTAAACAGGCGCCCATTTAGCAATCAGCCCCAGCATTTT	CASSLNRRPFSNQPQHF
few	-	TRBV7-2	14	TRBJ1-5	TGTGCCAGCAGCTCCGGGACACTGAAACAGCCCCAGCATTTT	CASSSGTLKQPQHF
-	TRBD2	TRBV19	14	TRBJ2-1	TGTGCCAGTAGCCTAGCGGGCTTTTACAATGAGCAGTTCTTC	CASSLAGFYNEQFF
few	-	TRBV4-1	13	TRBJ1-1	TGCGCCAGCAGCGCCCGACAGAACACTGAAGCTTTCTTT	CASSARQNTEAFF
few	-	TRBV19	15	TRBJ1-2	TGTGCCAGTAGTATCGACAGCCTTGTGATGGAGGGCTACACCTTC	CASSIDSLVMEGYTF
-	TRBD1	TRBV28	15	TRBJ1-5	TGTGCCAGCAGTTTCGGAACAGGGGGAACTCAGCCCCAGCATTTT	CASSFGTGGTQPQHF
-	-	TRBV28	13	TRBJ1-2	TGTGCCAGCAGTTTGGGCAGCATCTATGGCTACACCTTC	CASSLGSIYGYTF
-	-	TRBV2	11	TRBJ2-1	TGTGCCAGCCGAACCAGGAGGGAGCAGTTCTTC	CASRTRREQFF
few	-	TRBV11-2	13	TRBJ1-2	TGTGCCAGCAGCCCCGGACTGCTGGGAGGCTACACCTTC	CASSPGLLGGYTF
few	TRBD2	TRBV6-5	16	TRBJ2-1	TGTGCCAGCAGTCAAATAGCGGGGAGCTCCTACAATGAGCAGTTCTTC	CASSQIAGSSYNEQFF
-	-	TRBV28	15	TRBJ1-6	TGTGCCAGCAGAGACTCGAGCTCCTATAATTCACCCCTCCACTTT	CASRDSSSYNSPLHF